This TCR beta chain was sequenced for a study of cytomegalovirus exposure and HLA in healthy donors. Study-wide findings and caveats: Altogether, 160 or so TCR beta chains were recorded as cytomegalovirus-associated.

Turning to this clone: No antigen is known for it.

The assay was immunoSEQ multiplex PCR, and TCRdb's table has in-frame clones only and misses some. The table includes 280,000 or so clones, around nine tenths detected once. V lost 3 bases to trimming and J lost 9 bases, with 9 bases between them. The CDR3 consists of 12 residues. Germline values: CDR1 MDHEN, CDR2 SYDVKM. This rearrangement joins TRBV28 to TRBJ2-1; D perhaps matches TRBD2 (6 bases). The sample was PBMCs. The TCR comes from a woman under 30 in good health and CMV-seronegative. The CDR3 region is CASSFRGTEQFF. CDR3 nucleotides: TGTGCCAGCAGTTTTCGCGGGACTGAGCAGTTCTTC.